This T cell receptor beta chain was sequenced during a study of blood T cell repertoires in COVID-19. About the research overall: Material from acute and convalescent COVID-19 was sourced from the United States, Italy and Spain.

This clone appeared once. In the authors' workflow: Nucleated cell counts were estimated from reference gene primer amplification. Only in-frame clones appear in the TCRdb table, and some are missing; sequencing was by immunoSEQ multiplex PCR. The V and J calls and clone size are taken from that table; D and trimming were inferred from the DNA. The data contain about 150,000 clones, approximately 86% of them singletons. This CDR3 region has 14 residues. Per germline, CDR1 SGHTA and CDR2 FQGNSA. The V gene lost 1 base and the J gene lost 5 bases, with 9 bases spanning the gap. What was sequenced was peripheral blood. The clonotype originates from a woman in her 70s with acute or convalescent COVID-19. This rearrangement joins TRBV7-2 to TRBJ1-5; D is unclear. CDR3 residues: CASSLEAGYQPQHF. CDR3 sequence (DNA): TGTGCCAGCAGCTTAGAAGCCGGGTATCAGCCCCAGCATTTT.